The clone carrying this TCR beta chain was seen more than once but under ten times. This sample stems from a study of blood T cells in healthy people across ages. Ten milliliters was the volume of peripheral blood drawn from each donor. Next came a second PCR, run for about 6 to 12 cycles, which used a sample-barcoded 5' primer along with a J-beta primer mix. A single record per CDR3 protein comes from TCRdb applying MiXCR to the 5' RACE reads. The sample consists of 700,000 to 900,000 distinct CDR3 sequences, more than 25% of them appearing once. The length of the CDR3 is 17 residues. The germline gives CDR1 MGHDK, CDR2 SYGVNS. V was pared by 3 bases and J by 0 bases, with 12 bases between. These same data were also listed under a study on T cells of mothers and their children.

The clonotype comes from a boy aged 5-17 years in good health. V is TRBV25-1 and J is TRBJ1-6; D not certain. The sequencing input was blood. The CDR3 region has the DNA TGTGCCAGCAGTGATGGAGGTCAAGGCTCCTATAATTCACCCCTCCACTTT. It specifies CASSDGGQGSYNSPLHF.